This entry lists 22 T cell receptor beta chains sequenced from one sample in a study of T cell responses to AZD1222 COVID-19 vaccine. Sequencing used immunoSEQ multiplex PCR; TCRdb keeps in-frame clones, though not all of them. The sample yields around 80,000 clones, 86% seen once. The sequencing used peripheral blood, collected on day 0 of AZD1222 vaccination. These receptors all come from an adult in good health.

This clone was counted once. The rearrangement joins TRBV5-6 to TRBJ2-7; D remains ambiguous. The CDR3 extends over 16 amino acids. Germline V gene data show CDR1 as SGHDT and CDR2 as YYEEEE. Trimming stripped 1 base from V and 3 bases from J, with 17 bases between. Here the CDR3 DNA reads TGTGCCAGCAGCTTGTTTCTGCCTTTCACATTCTACGAGCAGTACTTC. This sequence encodes CASSLFLPFTFYEQYF.

The chain employs TRBV27 and TRBJ1-1; TRBD1 agrees at 8 bases. J lost 4 bases, V lost 5 bases, and 18 bases had no gene match. The CDR3 has 18 residues. Germline-derived CDR1 and CDR2 are MNHEY and SMNVEV (reference sequence). The CDR3 loop is CASSASRHGQGHVTEAFF. The CDR3 region has the DNA TGTGCCAGCAGTGCCTCACGTCACGGACAGGGCCACGTCACTGAAGCTTTCTTT.

This chain joins TRBV2 and TRBJ1-2; 7 bases fit TRBD1. V shed 0 bases and J 0 bases; nucleotides not matched to a gene: 4. Germline V CDR1 and CDR2: SNHLY, FYNNEI. This CDR3 region has 16 residues. This chain's CDR3 is CASSEAGQEANYGYTF. Written as DNA, the CDR3 is TGTGCCAGCAGTGAAGCCGGACAGGAAGCTAACTATGGCTACACCTTC.

The V call is TRBV6-2 or TRBV6-3, the J call TRBJ1-5, with D uncertain. Trimming took 6 bases from V and 3 from J, leaving 12 bases between them. Per germline, CDR1 MNHEY and CDR2 SVGEGT. This CDR3 contains 14 residues. The CDR3 nucleotides are TGTGCCAGCAGCTCCGGGTTACCCAATCAGCCCCAGCATTTT. Encoded protein: CASSSGLPNQPQHF.

This clone was found many times. Other DNA sequences in this sample translate to the same CDR3. J is TRBJ1-3 and V is TRBV30; D is unclear. This CDR3 has 10 amino acids. Germline values: CDR1 GTSNPN, CDR2 SVGIG (reference sequence). V was cut by 5 bases and J by 4 bases, with 3 bases left in between. This CDR3 is CAWGGNTIYF. The CDR3 nucleotides read TGTGCCTGGGGGGGAAACACCATATATTTT.

The chain links TRBV10-3 to TRBJ2-5, with D tentatively TRBD1 (5 bases). In germline, CDR1 is ENHRY, CDR2 SYGVKD. V was trimmed by 4 bases and J by 4 bases, leaving 10 bases between them. The CDR3 spans 13 residues. CDR3 DNA: TGTGCCATCAGTGTCAACCAGGGAGAGACCCAGTACTTC. Translating gives CAISVNQGETQYF.

The chain combines TRBV7-3 with TRBJ2-7; 11 nucleotides line up with TRBD2. The DNA end lines up better with TRBJ2-1; the J call may be wrong. Germline V gives CDR1 SGHTA, CDR2 FQGTGA. The CDR3 contains 19 residues. As DNA, the CDR3 is TGTGCCAGCAGCACAAAGACTAGCGGGGACCCTAGCTCCTACAATGAGCAGTTCTTC. Residues: CASSTKTSGDPSSYNEQFF.

The rearrangement joins TRBV10-3 to TRBJ2-7, with 10 bases matching TRBD1. The CDR3 totals 15 residues. CDR1 ENHRY and CDR2 SYGVKD come from the germline V gene. The J segment lost 6 bases and the V segment lost 6 bases, leaving 11 bases of the junction unmatched. The CDR3 sequence is CAIRGAGQGNSEQYF. In DNA form, the CDR3 reads TGTGCCATCAGGGGGGCGGGACAGGGGAATTCCGAGCAGTACTTC.

The genes are TRBV7-2 and TRBJ2-7; D is uncertain. The CDR3 is made up of 14 amino acids. The V end was cut by 2 bases, the J end by 7 bases, with 15 bases between. Germline V lookup: CDR1 SGHTA, CDR2 FQGNSA. The CDR3 here is CASSLRPQNEEQYF. The CDR3 bases are TGTGCCAGCAGCTTAAGACCCCAAAATGAGGAGCAGTACTTC. The whole variable domain, remainder taken from reference TRBV7-2 and TRBJ2-7, is GAGVSQSPSNKVTEKGKDVELRCDPISGHTALYWYRQSLGQGLEFLIYFQGNSAPDKSGLPSDRFSAERTGGSVSTLTIQRTQQEDSAVYLCASSLRPQNEEQYFGPGTRLTVT.

The chain couples TRBV4-3 to TRBJ2-7, with 12 bases identical to TRBD1. The V gene end was trimmed by 2 bases and the J gene end by 5 bases; junction bases not matched to a gene: 7. CDR1 LGHNA and CDR2 YSLEER come from the germline V gene. The CDR3 runs 16 residues. This CDR3 reads CASSQSAGTGGHEQYF. In DNA form, the CDR3 reads TGCGCCAGCAGCCAATCAGCCGGGACAGGGGGCCACGAGCAGTACTTC.

This clone was detected once. This chain uses TRBV4-2 with TRBJ2-7; 7 bases agree with TRBD2. In germline, CDR1 is LGHNA, CDR2 YNFKEQ. V dropped 1 base and J dropped 2; count of bases not matched to a gene: 5. CDR3 length: 15 amino acids. The CDR3 spells CASSQVGGGTYEQYF. The CDR3 nucleotides are TGTGCCAGCAGCCAAGTAGGCGGGGGTACCTACGAGCAGTACTTC.

The gene calls are TRBV7-2 and TRBJ2-7; D is unclear. This CDR3 has 13 residues. The V end lost 0 bases, the J end lost 6 bases, and 9 bases lay between the germline ends. Germline loops: CDR1 SGHTA, CDR2 FQGNSA. This CDR3 is CASSLAGPGEQYF. In DNA form, the CDR3 reads TGTGCCAGCAGCTTAGCAGGTCCAGGCGAGCAGTACTTC.

The chain joins TRBV2 to TRBJ2-3; the match to TRBD2 covers 8 bases. The CDR3 extends over 12 amino acids. CDR1 SNHLY and CDR2 FYNNEI come from the germline V gene. The V and J ends lost 1 base and 11 bases, in that order; junction bases with no gene match: 2. In DNA form, the CDR3 reads TGTGCCAGCAGTGAAGTAGCGGGGAGGCAGTATTTT. Translating gives CASSEVAGRQYF.

Points on this clone: A read error may account for a junction end that differs from germline. V usage is TRBV7-8 and J usage is TRBJ2-1; 11 positions match TRBD2. Germline loops: CDR1 SGHVS, CDR2 FQNEAQ. The CDR3 has 16 amino acids. The CDR3 coding sequence is TGTGCCAGCACCTTAGCACTAGCGGGAGCCTACAATGAGCAGTTCTTC. Translation gives CASTLALAGAYNEQFF.

The gene calls are TRBV7-9 and TRBJ2-3; the D is unclear. Per germline, CDR1 SEHNR and CDR2 FQNEAQ (reference sequence). The CDR3 is 12 residues long. Trimming shortened V by 1 base and J by 4 bases, and 3 bases separated the two germline ends. The CDR3 nucleotides are TGTGCCAGCAGCTTAGTATCAGATACGCAGTATTTT. Amino acid sequence: CASSLVSDTQYF.

V usage is TRBV5-6 and J usage is TRBJ2-5; TRBD1 is a possible D gene (6 bases). Trimming shortened V by 0 bases and J by 5 bases, and 17 bases separated the two germline ends. Germline CDR1 and CDR2: SGHDT and YYEEEE. The CDR3 is 16 residues long. Written as DNA, the CDR3 is TGTGCCAGCAGCTTGGGGGGGCTAGCCGGAGTGGAGACCCAGTACTTC. Translating gives CASSLGGLAGVETQYF.

This clone is a singleton in its sample. V usage is TRBV4-3 and J usage is TRBJ2-1, with D unresolved. The germline V and J ends were trimmed by 0 bases and 0 bases, with 9 bases remaining between them. The CDR3 has 16 amino acids. The germline gives CDR1 LGHNA, CDR2 YSLEER. CDR3 region: CASSQDLQVSYNEQFF. The CDR3 DNA follows: TGCGCCAGCAGCCAAGATCTCCAGGTCTCCTACAATGAGCAGTTCTTC.

The chain combines TRBV5-6 with TRBJ1-5, with TRBD1 matching over 7 bases. The V and J ends lost 0 bases and 3 bases, in that order; junction bases with no gene match: 9. CDR3 size: 17 residues. The V gene's germline CDR1 is SGHDT and CDR2 YYEEEE. In DNA form, the CDR3 reads TGTGCCAGCAGCTTGGAGGGGGCAGGGGATGTCAATCAGCCCCAGCATTTT. Encoded protein: CASSLEGAGDVNQPQHF.

The chain recombines TRBV19 with TRBJ1-2, with 8 bases matching TRBD1. This CDR3 has 16 amino acids. Losses at the gene ends were 7 bases for V and 2 bases for J; bases not matched to a gene: 12. Germline V gene data show CDR1 as LNHDA and CDR2 as SQIVND (reference sequence). The CDR3 coding sequence is TGTGCCAGTACCATTGGAGGAACAGGGGGGAACTATGGCTACACCTTC. Translation gives CASTIGGTGGNYGYTF.

V usage is TRBV6-5 and J usage is TRBJ2-3, with 7 bases identical to TRBD2. Per germline, CDR1 MNHEY and CDR2 SVGAGI. The V and J ends lost 8 bases and 2 bases, in that order; junction bases with no gene match: 7. The CDR3 sequence is 14 residues long. The CDR3 is CASSSGAITDTQYF. CDR3 in DNA: TGTGCCAGCTCAAGCGGGGCAATCACAGATACGCAGTATTTT.

The chain recombines TRBV9 with TRBJ1-6; tentatively, D is TRBD1 (6 bases). The ends were cut back, 3 bases at V and 10 bases at J, with 20 bases in the middle. This CDR3 has 16 residues. CDR1 and CDR2 (germline): SGDLS, YYNGEE. The CDR3 sequence is CASSARSGARSSPLHF. The CDR3 DNA is TGTGCCAGCAGCGCGCGATCGGGGGCTAGGTCCTCACCCCTCCACTTT.

The rearrangement joins TRBV24-1 to TRBJ1-1; D possibly corresponds to TRBD1 (5 bases). V gave up 7 bases and J gave up 3 bases, with 11 bases separating them. The germline CDR1 and CDR2 sequences are KGHDR and SFDVKD. The CDR3 spans 13 residues. CDR3 DNA sequence: TGTGCCACCAGGCGGGAGGGGCACACTGAAGCTTTCTTT. Translation gives CATRREGHTEAFF.